The 18 T cell receptor beta chains below come from one sample, sequenced in a study of shared clonotypes between healthy human individuals. Profiling relied on immunoSEQ multiplex PCR, and the TCRdb table lists in-frame clones only, not all of them. The sample lists a few million clones, around 94% seen once, with about 0.13% in the top ten. Specimen: naive CD4+ T cells sorted from blood. Indicated subset: CD45RA+ positively selected. The receptors here all came from a man aged 18 to 30 in good health.

The table lists this clone with a count of one. The chain uses TRBV6-6 and TRBJ1-1; 8 bases align to TRBD1. Germline V gene data show CDR1 as MNHNY and CDR2 as SVGAGI (reference sequence). With 2 bases clipped from V and 11 bases from J, the junction kept 1 base outside the gene matches. This CDR3 is built from 11 residues. CDR3: CASSYGQGAFF. CDR3 coding DNA: TGTGCCAGCAGTTACGGACAGGGCGCTTTCTTT.

This clone has more than one count but fewer than ten. The rearrangement uses TRBV6-5 and TRBJ1-6; maybe TRBD1 (6 bases). Germline CDR1 is MNHEY and CDR2 is SVGAGI. V shed 4 bases and J shed 10 bases, with 11 bases lying between them. There are 13 residues in the CDR3. DNA for the CDR3: TGTGCCAGCAGTTCTTACACAGGGTCACCCCTCCACTTT. Protein product: CASSSYTGSPLHF.

This chain connects TRBV30 to TRBJ2-7; D is unclear. Germline V gene lookup returns CDR1 GTSNPN and CDR2 SVGIG (reference sequence). The CDR3 extends over 15 amino acids. Trimming shortened V by 2 bases and J by 5 bases, and 19 bases separated the two germline ends. CDR3 residues: CAWSQNGRPRDEQYF. DNA for the CDR3: TGTGCCTGGAGTCAGAATGGACGGCCCCGGGACGAGCAGTACTTC. Full variable domain (missing parts from reference TRBV30 and TRBJ2-7): SQTIHQWPATLVQPVGSPLSLECTVEGTSNPNLYWYRQAAGRGLQLLFYSVGIGQISSEVPQNLSASRPQDRQFILSSKKLLLSDSGFYLCAWSQNGRPRDEQYFGPGTRLTVT.

Remarks on this clone: An end of the junction does not agree with germline; a read error may underlie this. The rearrangement links TRBV7-7 to TRBJ2-1; D might be TRBD2 (6 bases). The CDR3 runs to 13 residues. CDR1 and CDR2 (germline): SSHAT, FNYEAQ (reference sequence). The CDR3 loop reads CASSLGDRGEQFF. As DNA, the CDR3 is TGTGCTAGCAGCTTAGGGGACCGGGGGGAGCAGTTCTTC.

This clone was detected a few times. The rearrangement links TRBV27 to TRBJ2-7; 7 nucleotides align to TRBD1. The CDR3 is made up of 14 amino acids. The V and J ends lost 3 bases and 3 bases, in that order; junction bases with no gene match: 5. From germline, CDR1 is MNHEY and CDR2 SMNVEV (reference sequence). The CDR3 coding sequence is TGTGCCAGCAGTTTTGTAGACAGGGTCTACGAGCAGTACTTC. This encodes CASSFVDRVYEQYF.

The chain recombines TRBV10-3 with TRBJ2-7, with TRBD2 identical over 9 bases. Germline V gives CDR1 ENHRY, CDR2 SYGVKD. CDR3 length: 13 amino acids. After removal of 10 bases from V and 2 bases from J, the junction contained 6 bases not matched to a gene. The CDR3 sequence is CATEAGGAYEQYF. In nucleotides, the CDR3 is TGTGCCACCGAAGCGGGAGGCGCCTACGAGCAGTACTTC.

The gene calls are TRBV2 and TRBJ1-2, with a possible D match to TRBD1 (6 bases). The germline V gene encodes CDR1 SNHLY and CDR2 FYNNEI. This CDR3 has 13 amino acids. V was shortened by 1 base and J by 7 bases, with 10 bases between the two germline ends. The CDR3 DNA is TGTGCCAGCAGTGAAGACAGGGTAGGTGGCTACACCTTC. It encodes CASSEDRVGGYTF.

The chain joins TRBV18 to TRBJ1-2; 7 bases align to TRBD1. The germline V gene encodes CDR1 KGHSH and CDR2 LQKENI. Trimming cost V 6 bases and J 6 bases; bases outside gene matches: 10. The CDR3 has 14 amino acids. CDR3 nucleotides: TGTGCCAGCTCTCAGGCGGAGGGGGCGGATGGCTACACCTTC. Its translation: CASSQAEGADGYTF.

The J gene is TRBJ2-7, the V gene TRBV6-1; TRBD2 matches at 8 bases. CDR3 length equals 14 residues. Germline-derived CDR1 and CDR2 are MNHNS and SASEGT. After removal of 2 bases from V and 6 bases from J, the junction contained 6 bases not matched to a gene. The CDR3 sequence: CASSEPGTSPEQYF. The CDR3 nucleotides are TGTGCCAGCAGTGAACCCGGGACTAGTCCCGAGCAGTACTTC.

The chain couples TRBV7-9 to TRBJ2-3; 7 positions match TRBD2. CDR1 is SEHNR and CDR2 is FQNEAQ in the germline V gene (reference sequence). The CDR3 is 18 amino acids. V lost 5 bases, J lost 4 bases, and 18 bases stayed unmatched. The CDR3 region is CASSTLSRGTGGPDTQYF. The CDR3 nucleotides are TGTGCCAGCAGCACCCTCTCCCGCGGGACGGGGGGTCCAGATACGCAGTATTTT.

The J gene is TRBJ2-3, the V gene TRBV11-3; the D is unclear. V was clipped by 4 bases and J by 2 bases, with 4 bases between them. The CDR3 totals 12 residues. The V gene's germline CDR1 is SGHNT and CDR2 YENEEA. For the CDR3, the DNA is TGTGCCAGCAGCTCGGACACAGATACGCAGTATTTT. The encoded protein is CASSSDTDTQYF.

The V and J genes are TRBV5-1 and TRBJ2-5; 9 bases line up with TRBD1. Per the germline V gene, CDR1 is SGHRS and CDR2 is YFSETQ. The CDR3 runs 13 residues. V shed 9 bases and J 1 base; nucleotides not matched to a gene: 4. CDR3 protein: CATTGGPQETQYF. Here the CDR3 DNA reads TGCGCCACCACAGGGGGCCCCCAAGAGACCCAGTACTTC.

The CDR3 coding sequence is TGTGCCAGCAGTGGACAGGAGGTGATACCCCAGCATTTT. Its translation is CASSGQEVIPQHF. The gene calls are TRBV6-6 and TRBJ1-5; 7 nucleotides match TRBD1. The CDR3 runs to 13 residues. Trimming removed 5 bases from V and 10 bases from J; junction bases left unmatched: 8. Germline CDR1 is MNHNY and CDR2 is SVGAGI (reference sequence).

This chain uses TRBV6-5 with TRBJ2-7, with D perhaps matching TRBD1 (5 bases). The V end was cut by 6 bases, the J end by 0 bases, with 15 bases between. CDR3 length equals 15 residues. Per the germline V gene, CDR1 is MNHEY and CDR2 is SVGAGI. The CDR3 coding sequence is TGTGCCAGCAGGAAGGCAGGGCTAAGCTCCTACGAGCAGTACTTC. It is translated as CASRKAGLSSYEQYF.

V and J are TRBV29-1 and TRBJ2-3, with 11 bases identical to TRBD2. Germline V CDR1 and CDR2: SQVTM, ANQGSEA. This CDR3 is built from 17 residues. V lost 6 bases, J lost 2 bases, and 13 bases stayed unmatched. CDR3 DNA sequence: TGCAGCGTGAGGCCCCAGACTAGCGGGGTCTTCACAGATACGCAGTATTTT. Translated, it gives CSVRPQTSGVFTDTQYF.

This clone was detected once. At one boundary the junction diverges from the germline segment, which might be a read error. The rearrangement joins TRBV7-7 to TRBJ1-1, with no clear D. Germline CDR1 SSHAT, CDR2 FNYEAQ (reference sequence). The CDR3 has 15 amino acids. The CDR3 reads CASSLASTGDTEAFF. Here the CDR3 DNA reads TGTGCTAGCAGCTTAGCGTCGACCGGTGACACTGAAGCTTTCTTT.

This sequence joins TRBV28 and TRBJ2-5, with 8 bases matching TRBD1. This CDR3 comprises 15 residues. The trim removed 2 bases at V and 5 bases at J, leaving 7 bases unmatched. CDR1 is MDHEN and CDR2 is SYDVKM in the germline V gene. The CDR3 region is CASSLSQGASETQYF. CDR3 in DNA: TGTGCCAGCAGTTTAAGTCAGGGGGCCTCTGAGACCCAGTACTTC. Full variable domain (missing parts from reference TRBV28 and TRBJ2-5): DVKVTQSSRYLVKRTGEKVFLECVQDMDHENMFWYRQDPGLGLRLIYFSYDVKMKEKGDIPEGYSVSREKKERFSLILESASTNQTSMYLCASSLSQGASETQYFGPGTRLLVL.

This CDR3 is CASGTGTRPYEQYF. CDR3 DNA sequence: TGTGCCAGCGGTACCGGGACACGTCCCTACGAGCAGTACTTC. The genes are TRBV6-5 and TRBJ2-7; tentatively, D is TRBD1 (6 bases). V lost 8 bases to trimming and J lost 2 bases, with 16 bases between them. The CDR3 sequence is 14 residues long. The germline V gene has CDR1 MNHEY and CDR2 SVGAGI.